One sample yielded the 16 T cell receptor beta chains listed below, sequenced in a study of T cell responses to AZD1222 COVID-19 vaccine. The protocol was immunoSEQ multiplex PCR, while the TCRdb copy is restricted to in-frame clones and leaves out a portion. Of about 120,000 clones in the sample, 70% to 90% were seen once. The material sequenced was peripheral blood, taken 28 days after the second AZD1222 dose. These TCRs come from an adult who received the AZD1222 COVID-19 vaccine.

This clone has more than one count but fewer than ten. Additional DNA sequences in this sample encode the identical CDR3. The chain's CDR3 is CASSSNYGYTF. The CDR3 DNA is TGTGCCAGCAGCTCTAACTATGGCTACACCTTC. The genes are TRBV7-2 and TRBJ1-2; no definite D call. Per the germline V gene, CDR1 is SGHTA and CDR2 is FQGNSA. The V end was cut by 4 bases, the J end by 0 bases, with 0 bases between. The CDR3 is 11 amino acids.

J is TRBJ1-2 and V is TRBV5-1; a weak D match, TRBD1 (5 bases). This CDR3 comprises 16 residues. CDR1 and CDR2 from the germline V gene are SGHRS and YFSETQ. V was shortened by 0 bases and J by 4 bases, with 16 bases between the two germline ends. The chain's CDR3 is CASSLEVQGHLYGYTF. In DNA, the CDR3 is TGCGCCAGCAGCTTGGAAGTCCAGGGCCATCTCTATGGCTACACCTTC.

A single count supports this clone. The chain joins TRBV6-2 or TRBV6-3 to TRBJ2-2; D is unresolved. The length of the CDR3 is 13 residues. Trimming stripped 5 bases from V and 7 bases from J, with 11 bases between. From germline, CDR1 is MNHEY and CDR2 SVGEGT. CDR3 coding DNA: TGTGCCAGCAGTCCCGGTCTCGGCGGGGAGCTGTTTTTT. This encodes CASSPGLGGELFF.

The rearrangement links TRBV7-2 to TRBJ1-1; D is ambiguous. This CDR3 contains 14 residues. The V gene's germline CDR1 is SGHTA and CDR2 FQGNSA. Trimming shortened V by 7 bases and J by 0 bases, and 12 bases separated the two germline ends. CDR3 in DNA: TGTGCCAGCACCTCAAGTGGGGTGAACACTGAAGCTTTCTTT. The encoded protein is CASTSSGVNTEAFF.

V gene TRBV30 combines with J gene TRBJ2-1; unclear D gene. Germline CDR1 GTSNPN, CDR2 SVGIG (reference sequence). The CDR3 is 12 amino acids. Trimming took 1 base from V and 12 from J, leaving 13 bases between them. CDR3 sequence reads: CAWSAPTRWQFF. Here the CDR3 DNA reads TGTGCCTGGAGTGCACCGACCCGGTGGCAGTTCTTC.

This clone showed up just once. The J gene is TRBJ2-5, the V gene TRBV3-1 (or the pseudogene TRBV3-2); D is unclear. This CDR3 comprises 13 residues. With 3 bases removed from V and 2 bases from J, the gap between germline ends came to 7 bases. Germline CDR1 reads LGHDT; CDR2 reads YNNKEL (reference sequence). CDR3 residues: CASSQGSQETQYF. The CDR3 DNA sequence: TGTGCCAGCAGCCAGGGCTCACAAGAGACCCAGTACTTC.

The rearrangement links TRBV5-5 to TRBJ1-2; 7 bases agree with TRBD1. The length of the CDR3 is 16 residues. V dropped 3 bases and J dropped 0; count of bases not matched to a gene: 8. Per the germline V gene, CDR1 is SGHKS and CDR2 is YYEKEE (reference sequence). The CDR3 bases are TGTGCCAGCAGCTCCTCCGGGACAGTGTCTAACTATGGCTACACCTTC. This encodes CASSSSGTVSNYGYTF.

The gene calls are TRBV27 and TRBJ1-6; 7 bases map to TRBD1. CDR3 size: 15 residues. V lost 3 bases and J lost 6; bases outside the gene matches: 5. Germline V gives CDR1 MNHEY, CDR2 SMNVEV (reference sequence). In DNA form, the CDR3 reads TGTGCCAGCAGTTTCCCAGGGGGTACTAATTCACCCCTCCACTTT. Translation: CASSFPGGTNSPLHF.

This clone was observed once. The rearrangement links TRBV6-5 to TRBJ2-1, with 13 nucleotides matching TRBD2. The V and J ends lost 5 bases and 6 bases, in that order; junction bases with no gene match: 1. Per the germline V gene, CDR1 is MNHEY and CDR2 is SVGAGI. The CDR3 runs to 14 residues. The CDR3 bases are TGTGCCAGCAGTCGACTAGCGGGGGGCAATGAGCAGTTCTTC. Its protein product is CASSRLAGGNEQFF.

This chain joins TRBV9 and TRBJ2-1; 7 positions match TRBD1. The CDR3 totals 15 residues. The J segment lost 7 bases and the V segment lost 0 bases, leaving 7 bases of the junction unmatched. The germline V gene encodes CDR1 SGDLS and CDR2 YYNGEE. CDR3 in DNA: TGTGCCAGCAGCGTAGCGGCAGGGGGTAGGAATGAGCAGTTCTTC. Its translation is CASSVAAGGRNEQFF.

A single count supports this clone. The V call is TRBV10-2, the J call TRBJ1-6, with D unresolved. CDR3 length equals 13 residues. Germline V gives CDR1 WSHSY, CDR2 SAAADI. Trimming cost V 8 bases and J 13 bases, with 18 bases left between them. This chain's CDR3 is CASSGSREEPLHF. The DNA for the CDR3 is TGCGCCAGCTCCGGGTCCCGGGAGGAGCCCCTCCACTTT.

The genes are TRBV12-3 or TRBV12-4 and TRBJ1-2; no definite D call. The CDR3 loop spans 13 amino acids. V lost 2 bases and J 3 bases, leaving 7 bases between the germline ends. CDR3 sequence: CASSLRADYGYTF. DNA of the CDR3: TGTGCCAGCAGTTTAAGGGCCGACTATGGCTACACCTTC.

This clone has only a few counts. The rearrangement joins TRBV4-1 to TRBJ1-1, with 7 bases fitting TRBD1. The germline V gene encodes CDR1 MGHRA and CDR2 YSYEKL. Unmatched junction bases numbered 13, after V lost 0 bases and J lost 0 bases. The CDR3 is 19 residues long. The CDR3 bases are TGCGCCAGCAGCCAAGATCCCGACAGGGCGGACATTATGAACACTGAAGCTTTCTTT. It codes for CASSQDPDRADIMNTEAFF.

The DNA for the CDR3 is TGTGCCAGCAGCGCCCCCCGAGTTACCACCTTC. This gives the protein CASSAPRVTTF. The V call is TRBV9, the J call TRBJ1-2; D gene unclear. Trimming pared 3 bases from V and 13 bases from J, leaving 13 bases between. The CDR3 is made up of 11 amino acids. Germline CDR1 is SGDLS and CDR2 is YYNGEE.

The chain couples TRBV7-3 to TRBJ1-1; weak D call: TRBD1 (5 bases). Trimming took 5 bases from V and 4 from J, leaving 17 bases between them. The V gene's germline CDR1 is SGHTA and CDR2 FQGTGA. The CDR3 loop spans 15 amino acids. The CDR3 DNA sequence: TGTGCCAGCAGCGCCTCAGGGAAGCCCCGCACTGAAGCTTTCTTT. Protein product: CASSASGKPRTEAFF.

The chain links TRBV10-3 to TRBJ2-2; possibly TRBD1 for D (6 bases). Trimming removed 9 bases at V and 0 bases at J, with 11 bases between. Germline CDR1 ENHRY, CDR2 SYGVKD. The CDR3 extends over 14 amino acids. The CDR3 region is CAIERTANTGELFF. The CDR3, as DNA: TGTGCCATAGAAAGGACAGCGAACACCGGGGAGCTGTTTTTT.